This T cell receptor (beta chain) is from a study of vaccination and CD4 T cells after COVID-19. The Oncomine TCR Beta short-read assay sequenced DNA from cultured CD4+ T cells. Cultures of CD4+ T cells served as the source for extracting genomic DNA. MiXCR, applied by TCRdb to the PCR reads, yields one record per CDR3 protein. The table has nearly 15,000 distinct CDR3 sequences, about four fifths seen once; the top ten hold 8% to 10%. The CDR3 has 13 amino acids. CDR1 is DFQATT and CDR2 is SNEGSKA in the germline V gene (reference sequence). Trimming removed 1 base at V and 4 bases at J, with 7 bases between. Documented treatment: approximately 9-day PBMC culture with coronavirus spike peptide pools or control peptides (ViraFEST assay). Of note for this clonotype: Its antigen is still unknown.

The material sequenced was CD4+ T cells from blood, cultured in vitro, taken after SARS-CoV-2 vaccination. This chain connects TRBV20-1 to TRBJ1-4; D ambiguous. The TCR sequence derives from a human donor who received a COVID-19 vaccine. The CDR3 coding sequence is TGCAGTGCTAGAGCCGGTTTTAATGAAAAACTGTTTTTT. This translates into CSARAGFNEKLFF.